The rows below give T cell receptor beta chains drawn from one sample of a study of T cell responses to AZD1222 COVID-19 vaccine. Clones were sequenced by immunoSEQ multiplex PCR, and TCRdb holds only the in-frame ones, with some missing. The profile shows around 200,000 clones, 90% to 95% of them singletons. The sequencing here drew on peripheral blood, taken 28 days after the second AZD1222 dose. These receptors were taken from an adult who received the AZD1222 COVID-19 vaccine. The CDR3 runs from the conserved cysteine through the conserved F or W. The D gene is left open where the match is weak. Clone sizes are given selectively: once, few, many, or a class where the clone is expanded.

DNA | CDR3 | J | V | D | size
TGTGCCAGCAGCCCAAATTACGACCGGGAGCAGTACTTC | CASSPNYDREQYF | TRBJ2-7 | TRBV7-6 | - | once
TGTGCCAGCAGCGGAGGGGGGACAGGCGACTACGAGCAGTACTTC | CASSGGGTGDYEQYF | TRBJ2-7 | TRBV7-3 | TRBD1 | -
TGCGCCAGCAGCGTCGGACACTCGACTGCTGAAGCTTTCTTT | CASSVGHSTAEAFF | TRBJ1-1 | TRBV5-1 | - | -
TGCGCCAGCAGCCAACAAGCGCAGTCCAGTAGCTACACCTTC | CASSQQAQSSSYTF | TRBJ1-2 | TRBV4-3 | - | -
TGTGCCAGCAGTGAAACAGAATCCACTGAAGCTTTCTTT | CASSETESTEAFF | TRBJ1-1 | TRBV6-1 | - | few
TGTGCTAGTGGTTTGCCTACCAGGGGTCTAGTCGGAAACAATGAGCAGTTCTTC | CASGLPTRGLVGNNEQFF | TRBJ2-1 | TRBV12-5 | - | -
TGTGCCAGCAGCCGCGGGAGGGGGGCTGGAAACACCATATATTTT | CASSRGRGAGNTIYF | TRBJ1-3 | TRBV9 | - | -
TGTGCCAGCAGTGCCCCTAGCGGCGCTAGCACAGATACGCAGTATTTT | CASSAPSGASTDTQYF | TRBJ2-3 | TRBV6-2/TRBV6-3 | TRBD2 | once
TGTGCCAGCAGCGACAGGGGAAACTATAATTCACCCCTCCACTTT | CASSDRGNYNSPLHF | TRBJ1-6 | TRBV9 | TRBD1 | -
TGTGCCATCAGTGAGGCGTATGGCTACACCTTC | CAISEAYGYTF | TRBJ1-2 | TRBV10-3 | - | once
TGTGCCAGCAGCTTAGGAGGACAGGGGGCGCGTACTGAAGCTTTCTTT | CASSLGGQGARTEAFF | TRBJ1-1 | TRBV7-2 | TRBD1 | -
TGTGCCAGCGAACGAACAGGGGACACCGGGGAGCTGTTTTTT | CASERTGDTGELFF | TRBJ2-2 | TRBV6-5 | TRBD1 | -
TGCGCCAGCAGCCCACGGACAGGGGAGAACACTGAAGCTTTCTTT | CASSPRTGENTEAFF | TRBJ1-1 | TRBV4-3 | TRBD1 | -
TGTGCCAGCCTCGACGGCTTCCACTCTGGAAACACCATATATTTT | CASLDGFHSGNTIYF | TRBJ1-3 | TRBV6-5 | - | -
TGTGCCAGCAGTGAAGGGGCTAACTATGGCTACACCTTC | CASSEGANYGYTF | TRBJ1-2 | TRBV6-1 | - | -
TGTGCCAGCAGCTCCCAGGACGGGCTTGAAAAACTGTTTTTT | CASSSQDGLEKLFF | TRBJ1-4 | TRBV7-2 | - | -
TGTGCCAGCAGTGAAGTGGCAGGACCCGGACTTAACTATGGCTACACCTTC | CASSEVAGPGLNYGYTF | TRBJ1-2 | TRBV2 | - | -
TGTGCCAGAAGCCACCTCACAGGGTTCTTGACGGGATATCGGAATTCACCCCTCCACTTT | CARSHLTGFLTGYRNSPLHF | TRBJ1-6 | TRBV5-3 | - | -
TGTGCCAGCAGCGGGACAGGGGATAACTACGAGCAGTACTTC | CASSGTGDNYEQYF | TRBJ2-7 | TRBV2 | TRBD1 | -
TGTGCCAGCAGAAAGACAGGGGGGACTGAAGCTTTCTTT | CASRKTGGTEAFF | TRBJ1-1 | TRBV6-4 | TRBD1 | -
TGTGCCAGCAGCTTAGGGCTCGGGGTAGTAAATGGCTACACCTTC | CASSLGLGVVNGYTF | TRBJ1-2 | TRBV7-2 | - | -
TGTGCCAGCAGCGTAGGGGGACTAGCGGGGAAGGGCAATGAGCAGTTCTTC | CASSVGGLAGKGNEQFF | TRBJ2-1 | TRBV9 | TRBD2 | -
TGTGCCAGTAGTATTTTCAGGGATGATACGCAGTATTTT | CASSIFRDDTQYF | TRBJ2-3 | TRBV19 | - | -
TGTGCCAGCAGCGCCGGATCAGCGGGGGGCCGAGAGACCCAGTACTTC | CASSAGSAGGRETQYF | TRBJ2-5 | TRBV9 | TRBD2 | once
TGCGCCAGCAGCCAGGAAGATGCAACGGCCTTCAGGATTGGCTACACCTTC | CASSQEDATAFRIGYTF | TRBJ1-2 | TRBV4-3 | - | -
TGTGCCAGCTCCGGGGGGACAGGGGAGGACGAGCAGTACTTC | CASSGGTGEDEQYF | TRBJ2-7 | TRBV9 | TRBD1 | -
TGTGCCAACAGGCCCGAAACAGGGAGAAAGAGCACTGAAGCTTTCTTT | CANRPETGRKSTEAFF | TRBJ1-1 | TRBV28 | - | -
TGTGCCAGTAGTCCGGACAGGATGGGGTCCTACGAGCAGTACTTC | CASSPDRMGSYEQYF | TRBJ2-7 | TRBV19 | TRBD1 | -
TGTGCCAGCAGTCTAGGGGGTCTCAGCTCCTACGAGCAGTACTTC | CASSLGGLSSYEQYF | TRBJ2-7 | TRBV6-6 | - | -
TGTGCCAGCAGTTCCCTTAGACTAGCGGTTAACTCCTACAATGAGCAGTTCTTC | CASSSLRLAVNSYNEQFF | TRBJ2-1 | TRBV27 | TRBD2 | -
TGCGCCAGCAGCCGCAGGGACAGGGGGAATACGAACACCGGGGAGCTGTTTTTT | CASSRRDRGNTNTGELFF | TRBJ2-2 | TRBV4-3 | TRBD1 | -
TGTGCCATCAGTGAGTCGACTCGGCGGCGAGGAGAAGCTTTCTTT | CAISESTRRRGEAFF | TRBJ1-1 | TRBV10-3 | - | once
TGTGCCAGCAGTCTGACTAGCGGGGGATCAGATACGCAGTATTTT | CASSLTSGGSDTQYF | TRBJ2-3 | TRBV6-2/TRBV6-3 | TRBD2 | -
TGTGCCAGCAGTTACTCGGGGGATGAGCAGTTCTTC | CASSYSGDEQFF | TRBJ2-1 | TRBV6-5 | - | -
TGTGCCAGCAGTTACTCCCCAGGGGGCACAGATACGCAGTATTTT | CASSYSPGGTDTQYF | TRBJ2-3 | TRBV6-5 | - | -
TGTGCCAGCAGCCTCACCGGGGAGGGGCGTTCACCCCTCCACTTT | CASSLTGEGRSPLHF | TRBJ1-6 | TRBV7-2 | - | -
TGTGCCAGCAGTGGTGGGACAGGGGGCGCGGGGAAGCAGTACTTC | CASSGGTGGAGKQYF | TRBJ2-7 | TRBV25-1 | TRBD1 | -
TGTGCCAGCAGTCCCGCCGGACAGAACACTGAAGCTTTCTTT | CASSPAGQNTEAFF | TRBJ1-1 | TRBV6-5 | - | -
TGTGCCAGCAGCTTGGACAGGGGCGGTCAGCCCCAGCATTTT | CASSLDRGGQPQHF | TRBJ1-5 | TRBV11-2 | TRBD1 | few
TGTGCCAGCAGCTTAGCGCTTGGGGTCGGGGATGAAAAACTGTTTTTT | CASSLALGVGDEKLFF | TRBJ1-4 | TRBV7-8 | - | -